This T cell receptor beta chain was retrieved from a study of T cell responses to AZD1222 COVID-19 vaccine. Study results and caveats: Baseline testing showed seropositivity in only five or six AZD1222 recipients.

As concerns this clone: Its target is not known.

Deletions cut 7 bases from V and 0 bases from J, with 24 bases between. CDR3 length: 18 amino acids. Looked up from germline, CDR1 is MDHEN and CDR2 is SYDVKM. Sequenced by immunoSEQ multiplex PCR; TCRdb stores in-frame clones only, minus some. The sample has 100,000 to 120,000 clones, 81% seen once. The source is an adult in good health. The sample was peripheral blood, taken on day 0 of AZD1222 vaccination. This chain connects TRBV28 to TRBJ1-2, with a tentative D call TRBD1 (6 bases). CDR3 in DNA: TGTGCCAGCATTAGCAGGGGAACCACAGATTCGGCTAACTATGGCTACACCTTC. It specifies CASISRGTTDSANYGYTF.